The source of this T cell receptor beta chain is a study of cytomegalovirus exposure and HLA in healthy donors. This CDR3 spans 15 amino acids. Germline assignment: CDR1 SGHTA and CDR2 FQGNSA. V gave up 5 bases and J gave up 1 base; unmatched junction bases: 2. This clone was seen a single time. Its antigen is still unknown. Primers for the PCR totalled 60 Vbeta and 13 Jbeta. TCRdb's table, derived via immunoSEQ multiplex PCR, lists solely in-frame clones and lacks some. The repertoire includes 100,000 to 150,000 clones, 60% to 85% of them detected once, and about 2.5% sits in the top ten. Study outcomes and limitations: In a later analysis, HLA-associated TCR beta chains were more clonally expanded than equally common others.

The TCR originated in a woman aged 35 to 49 in good health and CMV-seropositive. Sequencing was done on a sample of PBMCs. The chain recombines TRBV7-2 with TRBJ2-7, with 13 bases matching TRBD2. The CDR3 DNA reads as TGTGCCAGCAGCGTGGGACTAGCGGGGTCCTACGAGCAGTACTTC. This translates into CASSVGLAGSYEQYF.